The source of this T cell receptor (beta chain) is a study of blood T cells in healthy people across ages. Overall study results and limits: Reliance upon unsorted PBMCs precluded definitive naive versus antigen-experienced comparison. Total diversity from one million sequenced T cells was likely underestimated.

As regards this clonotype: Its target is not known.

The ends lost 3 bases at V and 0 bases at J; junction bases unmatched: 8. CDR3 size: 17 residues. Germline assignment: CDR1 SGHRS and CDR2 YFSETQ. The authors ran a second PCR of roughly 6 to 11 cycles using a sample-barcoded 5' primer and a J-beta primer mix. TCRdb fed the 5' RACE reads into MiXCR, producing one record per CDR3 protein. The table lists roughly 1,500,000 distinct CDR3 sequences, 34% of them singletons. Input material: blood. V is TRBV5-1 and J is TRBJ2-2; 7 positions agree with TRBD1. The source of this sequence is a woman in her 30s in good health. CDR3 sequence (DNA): TGCGCCAGCAGCTCGTATTCAGGGACAGCGAACACCGGGGAGCTGTTTTTT. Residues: CASSSYSGTANTGELFF. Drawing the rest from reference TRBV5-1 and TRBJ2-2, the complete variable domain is KAGVTQTPRYLIKTRGQQVTLSCSPISGHRSVSWYQQTPGQGLQFLFEYFSETQRNKGNFPGRFSGRQFSNSRSEMNVSTLELGDSALYLCASSSYSGTANTGELFFGEGSRLTVL.